The 15 T cell receptor beta chains presented below share a single source sample, sequenced in a study of T cells in Graves' hyperthyroidism and ophthalmopathy. TCR beta CDR3 sequences were amplified from RNA transcripts. HTBI primers were used for first-round RT-PCR of the TCR CDR3. TCRdb re-derived calls from the multiplex PCR reads in MiXCR, one entry per CDR3 protein. This table holds around 440,000 distinct CDR3 sequences, around 16% found once. The sequencing sample was made of blood. The receptors were gathered from a woman aged 18 to 35 with Graves' hyperthyroidism.

At least ten counts were recorded for this clonotype. DNA for the CDR3: TGTGCCAGCAGGCGCCGGGACAGGGGGCGATACAATGAGCAGTTCTTC. This codes for CASRRRDRGRYNEQFF. V and J are TRBV12-3 or TRBV12-4 and TRBJ2-1; 12 bases line up with TRBD1. V trimming: 6 bases; J trimming: 4 bases; junction bases outside the gene matches: 7. The CDR3 is 16 amino acids.

This rearrangement joins TRBV10-3 to TRBJ1-1; D is perhaps TRBD1 (6 bases). The ends were cut back, 6 bases at V and 2 bases at J, with 19 bases in the middle. This CDR3 region has 16 residues. CDR1 and CDR2 from the germline V gene are ENHRY and SYGVKD. Here the CDR3 DNA reads TGTGCCATCAGCGAAACAGGGTTAAGTGACAACACTGAAGCTTTCTTT. Residues: CAISETGLSDNTEAFF.

This chain connects TRBV7-8 to TRBJ2-7; D might be TRBD1 or TRBD2, each matching 7 bases. The CDR3 runs 15 residues. V was clipped by 5 bases and J by 3 bases, with 17 bases between them. The germline V gene has CDR1 SGHVS and CDR2 FQNEAQ. CDR3 region: CASSTSGTDYYEQYF. Written as DNA, the CDR3 is TGTGCCAGCAGCACAAGCGGGACAGACTACTACGAGCAGTACTTC.

This clonotype was recorded many times. The rearrangement uses TRBV2 and TRBJ2-7, with TRBD1 identical over 9 bases. This CDR3 contains 16 residues. Per germline, CDR1 SNHLY and CDR2 FYNNEI. V gave up 0 bases and J gave up 2 bases; unmatched junction bases: 5. CDR3 loop: CASSEAPGQGTYEQYF. Written as DNA, the CDR3 is TGTGCCAGCAGTGAAGCCCCGGGACAGGGTACCTACGAGCAGTACTTC. Using reference TRBV2 and TRBJ2-7 for the parts outside the CDR3, the full variable domain is EPEVTQTPSHQVTQMGQEVILRCVPISNHLYFYWYRQILGQKVEFLVSFYNNEISEKSEIFDDQFSVERPDGSNFTLKIRSTKLEDSAMYFCASSEAPGQGTYEQYFGPGTRLTVT.

The chain combines TRBV27 with TRBJ1-5; D is uncertain. Trimming removed 8 bases at V and 1 base at J, with 6 bases between. The CDR3 is 12 residues long. Germline assignment: CDR1 MNHEY and CDR2 SMNVEV (reference sequence). CDR3 nucleotides: TGTGCCAGCCTTGGCAGCAATCAGCCCCAGCATTTT. Translating gives CASLGSNQPQHF.

The rearrangement joins TRBV20-1 to TRBJ2-2; 8 bases match TRBD2. V lost 3 bases and J lost 6; bases outside the gene matches: 6. This CDR3 has 14 amino acids. Germline-derived CDR1 and CDR2 are DFQATT and SNEGSKA (reference sequence). Here the CDR3 reads CSASGRARAGELFF. CDR3 sequence (DNA): TGCAGTGCTAGCGGGAGGGCCCGGGCCGGGGAGCTGTTTTTT.

This clonotype occurred many times. The gene calls are TRBV11-3 and TRBJ2-1; D is unclear. V was cut by 5 bases and J by 4 bases, with 12 bases left in between. This CDR3 is 14 amino acids long. Germline V lookup: CDR1 SGHNT, CDR2 YENEEA. CDR3: CASSKRGIYNEQFF. The CDR3 nucleotides read TGTGCCAGCAGCAAGCGTGGAATTTACAATGAGCAGTTCTTC.

This clonotype was counted only a few times. The chain employs TRBV5-4 and TRBJ2-3, with D possibly being TRBD1 (5 bases). CDR3 length: 16 amino acids. Trimming left V 6 bases short and J 0 bases short, with 17 bases between. Germline loops: CDR1 SGHNT, CDR2 YYREEE (reference sequence). In DNA form, the CDR3 reads TGTGCCAGCACCCAGATGAGAAGGGGCAGCACAGATACGCAGTATTTT. It codes for CASTQMRRGSTDTQYF. Full variable domain (outside the CDR3, taken from reference TRBV5-4 and TRBJ2-3): ETGVTQSPTHLIKTRGQQVTLRCSSQSGHNTVSWYQQALGQGPQFIFQYYREEENGRGNFPPRFSGLQFPNYSSELNVNALELDDSALYLCASTQMRRGSTDTQYFGPGTRLTVL.

The V gene is TRBV7-9, the J gene TRBJ2-4, with 7 positions matching TRBD2. Germline-derived CDR1 and CDR2 are SEHNR and FQNEAQ (reference sequence). Germline trimming cut 0 bases from V and 6 bases from J; bases unmatched to any gene: 2. This CDR3 region has 14 residues. CDR3 coding DNA: TGTGCCAGCAGCTTAGCGGGGGGGACAAACATTCAGTACTTC. Translated, it gives CASSLAGGTNIQYF.

The sample holds many counts of this clonotype. V and J are TRBV2 and TRBJ2-7; D remains ambiguous. The length of the CDR3 is 15 residues. V lost 1 base, J lost 2 bases, and 12 bases lay in between. Germline V CDR1 and CDR2: SNHLY, FYNNEI. The CDR3 DNA sequence: TGTGCCAGCAGTGAAGACGATGGGGAAACCTACGAGCAGTACTTC. Translating gives CASSEDDGETYEQYF. Complete variable domain (other parts from reference TRBV2 and TRBJ2-7): EPEVTQTPSHQVTQMGQEVILRCVPISNHLYFYWYRQILGQKVEFLVSFYNNEISEKSEIFDDQFSVERPDGSNFTLKIRSTKLEDSAMYFCASSEDDGETYEQYFGPGTRLTVT.

This clonotype showed up many times. The genes are TRBV6-1 and TRBJ2-1; D might be TRBD1 (5 bases). V gave up 5 bases and J gave up 5 bases, with 10 bases separating them. Germline-derived CDR1 and CDR2 are MNHNS and SASEGT. The CDR3 has 13 amino acids. The CDR3 is CASSYGADNEQFF. CDR3 bases: TGTGCCAGCAGTTATGGGGCAGACAATGAGCAGTTCTTC.

The V and J genes are TRBV10-1 and TRBJ2-2, with no clear D. The CDR3 extends over 13 amino acids. Germline lookup yields CDR1 WNHNN and CDR2 SYGVQD (reference sequence). Trimming stripped 7 bases from V and 1 base from J, with 7 bases between. This chain's CDR3 is CASNPGNTGELFF. The CDR3 DNA reads as TGCGCCAGCAACCCAGGGAACACCGGGGAGCTGTTTTTT.

In this sample, this clonotype turned up many times. The chain links TRBV20-1 to TRBJ2-7; 9 positions agree with TRBD2. This CDR3 region has 13 residues. In germline, CDR1 is DFQATT, CDR2 SNEGSKA (reference sequence). The CDR3 region has the DNA TGCAGCGTTAGCGGGGGTAGCTCCTACGAGCAGTACTTC. Protein product: CSVSGGSSYEQYF.

In this sample, this clonotype turned up many times. J is TRBJ2-7 and V is TRBV7-2; no definite D call. Per germline, CDR1 SGHTA and CDR2 FQGNSA. There are 14 residues in the CDR3. Trimming removed 5 bases at V and 5 bases at J, with 16 bases between. The CDR3 nucleotides are TGTGCCAGCAGCCAATCTTATGGCCTCCACGAGCAGTACTTC. Translation gives CASSQSYGLHEQYF.

As for this clonotype: Possible read error: a much larger clone is one base away. The J gene is TRBJ1-4, the V gene TRBV5-5; weak D call: TRBD1 (5 bases). Germline values: CDR1 SGHKS, CDR2 YYEKEE (reference sequence). CDR3 length equals 14 residues. The CDR3 sequence: CTSSFTTAYEKLFF. The CDR3, as DNA: TGTACCAGCAGCTTCACGACAGCCTATGAAAAACTGTTTTTT.